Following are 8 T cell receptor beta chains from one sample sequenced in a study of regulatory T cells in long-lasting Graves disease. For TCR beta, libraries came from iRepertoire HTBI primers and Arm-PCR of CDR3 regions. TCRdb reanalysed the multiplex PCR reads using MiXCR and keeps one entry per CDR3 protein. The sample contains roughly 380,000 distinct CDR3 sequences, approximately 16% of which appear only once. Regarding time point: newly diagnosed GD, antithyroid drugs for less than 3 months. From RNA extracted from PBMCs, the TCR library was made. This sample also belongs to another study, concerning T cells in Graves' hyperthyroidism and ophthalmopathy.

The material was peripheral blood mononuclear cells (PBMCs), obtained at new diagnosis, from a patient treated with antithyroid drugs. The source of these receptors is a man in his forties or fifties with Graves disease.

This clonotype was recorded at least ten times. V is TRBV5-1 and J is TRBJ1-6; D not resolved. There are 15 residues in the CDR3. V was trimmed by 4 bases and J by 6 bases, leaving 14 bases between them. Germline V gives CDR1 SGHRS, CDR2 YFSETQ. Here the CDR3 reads CASSLQQVGNSPLHF. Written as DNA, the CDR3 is TGCGCCAGCAGCCTCCAGCAGGTCGGTAATTCACCCCTCCACTTT.

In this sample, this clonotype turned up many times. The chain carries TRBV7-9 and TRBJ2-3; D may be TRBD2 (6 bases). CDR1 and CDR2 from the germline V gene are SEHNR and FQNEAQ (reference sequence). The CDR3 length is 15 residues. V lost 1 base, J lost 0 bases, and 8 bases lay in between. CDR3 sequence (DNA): TGTGCCAGCAGCTTAGTAGCGGCTAGCACAGATACGCAGTATTTT. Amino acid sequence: CASSLVAASTDTQYF.

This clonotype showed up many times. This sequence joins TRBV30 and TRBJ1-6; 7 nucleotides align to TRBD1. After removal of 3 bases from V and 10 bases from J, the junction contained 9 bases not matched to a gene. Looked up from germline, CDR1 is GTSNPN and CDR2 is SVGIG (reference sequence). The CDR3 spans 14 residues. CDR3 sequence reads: CAWRNRQGGSPLHF. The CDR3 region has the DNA TGTGCCTGGAGGAACAGACAGGGCGGGTCACCCCTCCACTTT.

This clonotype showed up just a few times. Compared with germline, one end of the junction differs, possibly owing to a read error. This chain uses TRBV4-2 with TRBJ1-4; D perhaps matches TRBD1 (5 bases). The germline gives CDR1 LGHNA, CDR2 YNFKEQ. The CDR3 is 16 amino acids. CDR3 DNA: TGTGTCAGCAGCCAATTATCCGGGACCCGGGTCGAAAAACTGTTTTTT. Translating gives CVSSQLSGTRVEKLFF.

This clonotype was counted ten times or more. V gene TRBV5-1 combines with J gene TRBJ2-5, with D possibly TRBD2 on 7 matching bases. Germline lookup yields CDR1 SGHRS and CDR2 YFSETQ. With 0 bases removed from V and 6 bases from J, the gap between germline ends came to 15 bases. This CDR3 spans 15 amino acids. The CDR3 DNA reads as TGCGCCAGCAGCTTGGATCTGGCGGGGGCACAGACCCAGTACTTC. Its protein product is CASSLDLAGAQTQYF.

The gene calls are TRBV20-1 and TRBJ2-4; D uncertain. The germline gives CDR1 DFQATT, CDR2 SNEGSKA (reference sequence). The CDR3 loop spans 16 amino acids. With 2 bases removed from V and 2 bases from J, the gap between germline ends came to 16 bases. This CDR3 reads CSARPWAEVSKNIQYF. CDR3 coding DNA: TGCAGTGCTAGACCATGGGCAGAGGTTTCCAAAAACATTCAGTACTTC.

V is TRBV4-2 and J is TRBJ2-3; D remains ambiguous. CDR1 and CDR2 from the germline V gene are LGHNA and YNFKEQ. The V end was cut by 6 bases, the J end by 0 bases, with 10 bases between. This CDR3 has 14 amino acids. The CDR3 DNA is TGTGCCAGCAGGTACATCTCTAGCACAGATACGCAGTATTTT. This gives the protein CASRYISSTDTQYF.

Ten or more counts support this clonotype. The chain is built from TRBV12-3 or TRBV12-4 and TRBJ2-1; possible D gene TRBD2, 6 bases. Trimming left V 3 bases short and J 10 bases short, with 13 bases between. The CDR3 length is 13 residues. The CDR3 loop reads CASSLIGGKEQFF. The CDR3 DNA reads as TGTGCCAGCAGTTTGATCGGGGGAAAAGAGCAGTTCTTC.